The clone carrying this TCR beta chain has just one count. Its target is not known. Time point in this sample: blood 4 weeks post-SBRT, at nephrectomy. Treatment specified: 15 Gy SBRT to primary tumor, nephrectomy 4 weeks later. Nephrectomy followed 15 Gy stereotactic body radiation by 4 weeks. Radiation-treated patients gave blood at baseline, week 2 and week 4. The patient's renal cell carcinoma had clear cell pathology. The data were taken from a study of radiation and T cells in renal cell carcinoma. Whole-study findings and limits: In blood, top tumor clones expanded by 2 weeks, shrinking by 4.

Data came from immunoSEQ multiplex PCR; TCRdb stores just in-frame clones and leaves some out. This table has 60,000 to 95,000 clones, approximately 82% appearing once. From germline, CDR1 is SGHRS and CDR2 YFSETQ. The V gene lost 4 bases and the J gene lost 1 base, with 11 bases spanning the gap. The CDR3 covers 14 residues. This TCR was sampled from a woman in her fifties or sixties with renal cell carcinoma. This chain joins TRBV5-1 and TRBJ1-1; D call uncertain. The material was blood, obtained from a patient whose treatment included radiotherapy and nephrectomy. CDR3 amino acids: CASSLGGTNTEAFF. The CDR3, as DNA: TGCGCCAGCAGCCTAGGAGGCACGAACACTGAAGCTTTCTTT.